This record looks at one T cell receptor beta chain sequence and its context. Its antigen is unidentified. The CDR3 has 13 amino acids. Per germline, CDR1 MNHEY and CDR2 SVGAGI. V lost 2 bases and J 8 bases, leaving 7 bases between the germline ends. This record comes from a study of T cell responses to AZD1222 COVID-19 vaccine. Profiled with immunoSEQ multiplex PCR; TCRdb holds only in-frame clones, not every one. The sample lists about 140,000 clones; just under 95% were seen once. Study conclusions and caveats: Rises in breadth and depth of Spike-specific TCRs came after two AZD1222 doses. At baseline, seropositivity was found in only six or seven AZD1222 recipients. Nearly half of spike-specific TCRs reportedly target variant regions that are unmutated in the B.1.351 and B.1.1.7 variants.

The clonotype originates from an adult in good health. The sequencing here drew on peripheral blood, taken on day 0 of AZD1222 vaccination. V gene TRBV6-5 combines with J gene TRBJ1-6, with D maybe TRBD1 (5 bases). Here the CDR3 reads CASSYGTHSPLHF. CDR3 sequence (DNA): TGTGCCAGCAGTTACGGGACTCATTCACCCCTCCACTTT.